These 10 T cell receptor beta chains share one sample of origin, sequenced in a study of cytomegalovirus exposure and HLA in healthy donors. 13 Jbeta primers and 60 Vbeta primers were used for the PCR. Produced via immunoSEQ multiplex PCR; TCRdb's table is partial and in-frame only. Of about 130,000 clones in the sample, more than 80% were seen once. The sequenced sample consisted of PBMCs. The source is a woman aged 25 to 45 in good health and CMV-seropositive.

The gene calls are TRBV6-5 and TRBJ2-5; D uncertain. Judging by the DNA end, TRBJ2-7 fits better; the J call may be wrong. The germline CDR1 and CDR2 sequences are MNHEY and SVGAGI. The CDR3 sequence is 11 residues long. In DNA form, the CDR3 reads TGTGCCAGCAGCCGTGCCTACGAGCAGTACTTC. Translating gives CASSRAYEQYF.

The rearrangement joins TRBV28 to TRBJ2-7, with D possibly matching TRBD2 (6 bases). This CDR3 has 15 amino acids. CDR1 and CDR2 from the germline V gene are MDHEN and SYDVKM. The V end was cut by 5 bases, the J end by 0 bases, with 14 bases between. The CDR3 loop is CASSLGGGSSYEQYF. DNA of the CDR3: TGTGCCAGCAGTCTCGGGGGAGGATCCTCCTACGAGCAGTACTTC.

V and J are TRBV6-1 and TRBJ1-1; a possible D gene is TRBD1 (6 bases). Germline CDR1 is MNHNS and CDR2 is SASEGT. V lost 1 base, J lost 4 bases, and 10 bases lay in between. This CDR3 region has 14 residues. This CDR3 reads CASSEVQGSTEAFF. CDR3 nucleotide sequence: TGTGCCAGCAGTGAAGTACAGGGTAGCACTGAAGCTTTCTTT.

Here the CDR3 DNA reads TGTGCCAGCAGCGGGGGAGAGGGACTTCACACCGGGGAGCTGTTTTTT. It yields the protein CASSGGEGLHTGELFF. The chain combines TRBV9 with TRBJ2-2; possible D gene TRBD2, 6 bases. Germline V lookup: CDR1 SGDLS, CDR2 YYNGEE. The CDR3 length is 16 residues. The germline V and J ends were trimmed by 3 bases and 3 bases, with 15 bases remaining between them.

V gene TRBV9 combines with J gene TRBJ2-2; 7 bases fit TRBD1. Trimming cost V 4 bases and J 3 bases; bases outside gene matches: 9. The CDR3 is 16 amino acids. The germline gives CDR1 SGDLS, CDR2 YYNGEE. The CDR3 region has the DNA TGTGCCAGCAGCCGCCGTTGGGACAGATACACCGGGGAGCTGTTTTTT. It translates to CASSRRWDRYTGELFF.

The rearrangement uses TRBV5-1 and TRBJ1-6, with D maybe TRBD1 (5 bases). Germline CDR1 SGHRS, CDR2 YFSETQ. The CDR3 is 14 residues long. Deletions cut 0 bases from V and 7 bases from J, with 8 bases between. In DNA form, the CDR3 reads TGCGCCAGCAGCTTGGAGGGGTGGAATTCACCCCTCCACTTT. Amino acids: CASSLEGWNSPLHF.

CDR3 region: CASSLVGGGLTDTQYF. CDR3 in DNA: TGTGCCAGCAGTTTAGTAGGGGGGGGCCTCACAGATACGCAGTATTTT. The gene calls are TRBV6-5 and TRBJ2-3, with D perhaps matching TRBD2 (7 bases). CDR3 length: 16 amino acids. Germline CDR1 and CDR2: MNHEY and SVGAGI. V dropped 4 bases and J dropped 2 bases, with 16 bases sitting between them.

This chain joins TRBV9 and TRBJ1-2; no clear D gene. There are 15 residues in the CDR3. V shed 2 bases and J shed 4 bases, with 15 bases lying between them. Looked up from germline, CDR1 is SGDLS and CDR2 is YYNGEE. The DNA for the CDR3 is TGTGCCAGCAGCGTTGGGGAGGCGGTCCCCTATGGCTACACCTTC. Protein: CASSVGEAVPYGYTF.

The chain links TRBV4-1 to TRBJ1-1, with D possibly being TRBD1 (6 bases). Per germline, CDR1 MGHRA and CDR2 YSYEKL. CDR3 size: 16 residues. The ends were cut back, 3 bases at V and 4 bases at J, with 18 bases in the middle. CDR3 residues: CASSHIAGGGPTEAFF. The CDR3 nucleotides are TGCGCCAGCAGCCACATCGCTGGGGGGGGGCCCACTGAAGCTTTCTTT.

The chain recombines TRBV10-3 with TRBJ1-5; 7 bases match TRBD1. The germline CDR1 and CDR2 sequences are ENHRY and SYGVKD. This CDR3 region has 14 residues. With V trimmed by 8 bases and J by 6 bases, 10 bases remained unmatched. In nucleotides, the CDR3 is TGTGCCATCTCGGACAGGACATCTGGTCAGCCCCAGCATTTT. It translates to CAISDRTSGQPQHF.